Listed here are 15 T cell receptor beta chains from one sample, sequenced in a study of T cells after yellow fever vaccination. MiXCR was run by TCRdb on the 5' RACE reads, yielding one entry per CDR3 protein. The sample shows 200,000 to 250,000 distinct CDR3 sequences, less than 9% of them seen only once. Source: CD4+ T cells sorted from PBMCs, taken 15 days after the yellow fever booster vaccination. Every receptor here comes from a man aged 25 to 40 who received the YFV17D yellow fever vaccine.

The chain is built from TRBV5-1 and TRBJ2-3, with 12 bases fitting TRBD1. V was pared by 4 bases and J by 1 base, with 19 bases of the junction left unmatched. Germline values: CDR1 SGHRS, CDR2 YFSETQ. The CDR3 contains 21 residues. CDR3: CASSTLPGQGASGIRTDTQYF. Here the CDR3 DNA reads TGCGCCAGCAGCACATTACCGGGACAGGGGGCTAGCGGGATTCGCACAGATACGCAGTATTTT.

V and J are TRBV7-2 and TRBJ1-6; D remains unclear. Germline V gives CDR1 SGHTA, CDR2 FQGNSA. The CDR3 runs 15 residues. The V end was cut by 1 base, the J end by 7 bases, with 11 bases between. CDR3 sequence (DNA): TGTGCCAGCAGCTTAGGCCCTCCGACAAATTCACCCCTCCACTTT. This sequence encodes CASSLGPPTNSPLHF. The whole variable domain, remainder taken from reference TRBV7-2 and TRBJ1-6, is GAGVSQSPSNKVTEKGKDVELRCDPISGHTALYWYRQSLGQGLEFLIYFQGNSAPDKSGLPSDRFSAERTGGSVSTLTIQRTQQEDSAVYLCASSLGPPTNSPLHFGNGTRLTVT.

This clonotype was recorded a few times. The V call is TRBV12-3 or TRBV12-4, the J call TRBJ1-1; no clear D. V was trimmed by 6 bases and J by 3 bases, leaving 8 bases between them. The CDR3 sequence is 12 residues long. The CDR3 protein is CASRQDHTEAFF. Here the CDR3 DNA reads TGTGCCAGCAGGCAGGACCACACTGAAGCTTTCTTT.

The chain carries TRBV7-8 and TRBJ2-1; D is unresolved. Trimming took off 5 bases at V and 15 bases at J, with 17 bases between the two ends. Germline values: CDR1 SGHVS, CDR2 FQNEAQ. CDR3 size: 12 residues. As DNA, the CDR3 is TGTGCCAGCAGCCCATCGATAAGATGGCGGTTCTTC. Amino acid sequence: CASSPSIRWRFF.

This clonotype was found many times. This rearrangement joins TRBV5-1 to TRBJ2-2, with unresolved D. Per the germline V gene, CDR1 is SGHRS and CDR2 is YFSETQ. CDR3 length: 15 residues. V was pared by 1 base and J by 2 bases, with 9 bases between. The CDR3, as DNA: TGCGCCAGCAGCTTGCGGCAGCCTAACACCGGGGAGCTGTTTTTT. It specifies CASSLRQPNTGELFF.

This clonotype has only a few counts. The J gene is TRBJ2-3, the V gene TRBV20-1, with D perhaps TRBD1 or TRBD2 (5 bases each). The CDR3 has 14 residues. V lost 7 bases to trimming and J lost 3 bases, with 17 bases between them. The germline gives CDR1 DFQATT, CDR2 SNEGSKA (reference sequence). The CDR3 DNA follows: TGCAGTGTTATAGGGACGTCTTGGACAGATACGCAGTATTTT. Translating it yields CSVIGTSWTDTQYF.

The CDR3 DNA sequence: TGTGCCAGCTCACCGGCTAGCGGGAGCACAGATACGCAGTATTTT. It is translated as CASSPASGSTDTQYF. The chain couples TRBV18 to TRBJ2-3, with TRBD2 matching 8 bases. CDR3 size: 15 residues. V lost 3 bases, J lost 0 bases, and 2 bases stayed unmatched. CDR1 and CDR2 from the germline V gene are KGHSH and LQKENI.

The CDR3 reads CASSLYLPNYGYTF. As DNA, the CDR3 is TGTGCCAGCAGCTTATATTTGCCTAACTATGGCTACACCTTC. The chain is built from TRBV5-6 and TRBJ1-2; D gene unclear. Per the germline V gene, CDR1 is SGHDT and CDR2 is YYEEEE. This CDR3 is 14 amino acids long. V was clipped by 2 bases and J by 0 bases, with 8 bases between them.

There are a few counts of this clonotype. The gene calls are TRBV7-9 and TRBJ2-7; D is unresolved. Trimming took 9 bases from V and 1 from J, leaving 10 bases between them. Germline loops: CDR1 SEHNR, CDR2 FQNEAQ (reference sequence). The CDR3 has 12 residues. CDR3: CASVADSYEQYF. The CDR3 DNA sequence: TGTGCCAGTGTGGCAGATTCCTACGAGCAGTACTTC.

This chain connects TRBV7-2 to TRBJ2-2; D remains unclear. Germline CDR1 reads SGHTA; CDR2 reads FQGNSA. The CDR3 is 16 residues long. The V end lost 0 bases, the J end lost 7 bases, and 15 bases lay between the germline ends. CDR3 sequence: CASSLASTIMGGELFF. DNA for the CDR3: TGTGCCAGCAGCTTAGCGTCCACCATCATGGGCGGGGAGCTGTTTTTT.

The chain uses TRBV6-6 and TRBJ2-7; no definite D call. V dropped 0 bases and J dropped 3 bases, with 9 bases sitting between them. Germline-derived CDR1 and CDR2 are MNHNY and SVGAGI (reference sequence). CDR3 length: 14 amino acids. DNA of the CDR3: TGTGCCAGCAGTTACTCAGGGTTCCTCTACGAGCAGTACTTC. It yields the protein CASSYSGFLYEQYF.

This clonotype was counted ten times or more. V is TRBV12-3 or TRBV12-4 and J is TRBJ2-3; no clear D gene. V lost 3 bases and J 10 bases, leaving 11 bases between the germline ends. This CDR3 has 12 residues. CDR3 sequence: CASSLPLPPQYF. DNA of the CDR3: TGTGCCAGCAGTTTGCCCCTCCCTCCGCAGTATTTT.

This clonotype appeared many times. The V and J genes are TRBV5-1 and TRBJ2-5; TRBD2 is a possible D gene (5 bases). Trimming removed 0 bases at V and 3 bases at J, with 6 bases between. This CDR3 has 13 residues. In germline, CDR1 is SGHRS, CDR2 YFSETQ. Here the CDR3 reads CASSLETKETQYF. In nucleotides, the CDR3 is TGCGCCAGCAGCTTGGAGACTAAAGAGACCCAGTACTTC.

The V call is TRBV15, the J call TRBJ2-2; 8 bases align to TRBD1. V shed 1 base and J 5 bases; nucleotides not matched to a gene: 6. The CDR3 sequence is 16 residues long. The germline CDR1 and CDR2 sequences are LNHNV and YYDKDF (reference sequence). CDR3: CATSRAGGGRTGELFF. CDR3 DNA: TGTGCCACCAGCAGAGCAGGGGGCGGTAGAACCGGGGAGCTGTTTTTT.

V gene TRBV5-1 combines with J gene TRBJ2-3; D gene uncertain. Trimming shortened V by 0 bases and J by 6 bases, and 14 bases separated the two germline ends. Germline values: CDR1 SGHRS, CDR2 YFSETQ. The CDR3 loop spans 15 amino acids. The CDR3 sequence: CASSLDHAPADTQYF. DNA for the CDR3: TGCGCCAGCAGCTTGGATCACGCACCCGCGGATACGCAGTATTTT.